These 26 T cell receptor beta chains originate from one sample sequenced in a study of vaccination and CD4 T cells after COVID-19. Their antigens are not known. The treatment denotes: roughly 11-day PBMC culture with coronavirus spike peptide pools or control peptides (ViraFEST assay). Cultured CD4+ T-cell DNA underwent Oncomine TCR Beta short-read sequencing. One entry per CDR3 protein results from TCRdb running MiXCR on the PCR reads. The profile covers some 9,000 distinct CDR3 sequences, with approximately 73% appearing a single time and roughly a third taken by the ten largest. What was sequenced was CD4+ T cells from blood, cultured in vitro. Receptors originate from a human donor who had recovered from COVID-19.

The chain links TRBV3-1 to TRBJ2-5; no clear D gene. CDR1 is LGHDT and CDR2 is YNNKEL in the germline V gene (reference sequence). Trimming took off 3 bases at V and 0 bases at J, with 8 bases between the two ends. This CDR3 spans 14 amino acids. DNA for the CDR3: TGTGCCAGCAGCCACCTTGGTTACCAAGAGACCCAGTACTTC. Its protein product is CASSHLGYQETQYF.

V gene TRBV7-2 combines with J gene TRBJ1-5; D is uncertain. Germline-derived CDR1 and CDR2 are SGHTA and FQGNSA. The CDR3 covers 13 residues. V lost 8 bases and J 4 bases, leaving 12 bases between the germline ends. CDR3 coding DNA: TGTGCCAGCCACCGGGCCCTAAATCAGCCCCAGCATTTT. Translated, it gives CASHRALNQPQHF.

This chain connects TRBV19 to TRBJ2-5, with TRBD2 identical over 13 bases. There are 14 residues in the CDR3. Looked up from germline, CDR1 is LNHDA and CDR2 is SQIVND (reference sequence). The V and J ends lost 7 bases and 12 bases, in that order; junction bases with no gene match: 11. CDR3 coding DNA: TGTGCCAGTAATCCCGGGACTAGCGGGGCTCCGGAGTACTTC. Encoded protein: CASNPGTSGAPEYF.

The V and J genes are TRBV6-1 and TRBJ2-3; a possible D gene is TRBD2 (5 bases). The germline gives CDR1 MNHNS, CDR2 SASEGT. The CDR3 runs 15 residues. Trimming removed 7 bases at V and 0 bases at J, with 14 bases between. In DNA form, the CDR3 reads TGTGCCAGCACCCCCGGGATCGCTAGCACAGATACGCAGTATTTT. Translating it yields CASTPGIASTDTQYF.

V usage is TRBV27 and J usage is TRBJ2-7; D is perhaps TRBD1 (6 bases). The CDR3 spans 14 residues. The V end was cut by 8 bases, the J end by 1 base, with 15 bases between. Germline V CDR1 and CDR2: MNHEY, SMNVEV (reference sequence). This chain's CDR3 is CASGRSQGSYEQYF. The CDR3 DNA reads as TGTGCCAGCGGAAGATCACAGGGTTCCTACGAGCAGTACTTC.

This CDR3 reads CSSQGLEAFF. Written as DNA, the CDR3 is TGCAGTTCGCAGGGGTTAGAAGCTTTCTTT. This rearrangement joins TRBV20-1 to TRBJ1-1, with TRBD1 as a possible D gene (6 bases). V was clipped by 8 bases and J by 8 bases, with 12 bases between them. This CDR3 region has 10 residues. The germline V gene has CDR1 DFQATT and CDR2 SNEGSKA (reference sequence).

This sequence joins TRBV6-1 and TRBJ2-5, with TRBD2 matching over 12 bases. V was pared by 6 bases and J by 2 bases, with 13 bases of the junction left unmatched. The CDR3 spans 18 residues. Per the germline V gene, CDR1 is MNHNS and CDR2 is SASEGT. The CDR3 loop reads CASRFPPGLAGGQETQYF. CDR3 bases: TGTGCCAGCAGGTTCCCCCCGGGGCTAGCGGGGGGGCAAGAGACCCAGTACTTC.

A few counts support this clonotype. J is TRBJ2-5 and V is TRBV7-2, with 7 bases matching TRBD1. The CDR3 length is 13 residues. The V gene end was trimmed by 5 bases and the J gene end by 4 bases; junction bases not matched to a gene: 4. Germline V lookup: CDR1 SGHTA, CDR2 FQGNSA. The CDR3 region has the DNA TGTGCCAGCAGCCGGGGACAGCTAGAGACCCAGTACTTC. As protein: CASSRGQLETQYF. Full variable domain (missing parts from reference TRBV7-2 and TRBJ2-5): GAGVSQSPSNKVTEKGKDVELRCDPISGHTALYWYRQSLGQGLEFLIYFQGNSAPDKSGLPSDRFSAERTGGSVSTLTIQRTQQEDSAVYLCASSRGQLETQYFGPGTRLLVL.

The chain combines TRBV10-3 with TRBJ1-5, with D tentatively TRBD1 (5 bases). CDR1 is ENHRY, CDR2 SYGVKD, per germline. The CDR3 sequence is 13 residues long. The V and J ends lost 2 bases and 7 bases respectively, with 9 bases between them. CDR3 region: CAISEGGPQPQHF. In nucleotides, the CDR3 is TGTGCCATCAGTGAGGGGGGTCCCCAGCCCCAGCATTTT.

This chain uses TRBV14 with TRBJ1-1; D unclear. The CDR3 extends over 11 amino acids. Germline CDR1 reads SGHDN; CDR2 reads FVKESK. V was cut by 0 bases and J by 11 bases, with 7 bases left in between. The chain's CDR3 is CASSQERVAFF. The CDR3, as DNA: TGTGCCAGCAGCCAAGAACGAGTCGCTTTCTTT.

This chain connects TRBV4-1 to TRBJ2-2; 9 nucleotides line up with TRBD1. The J segment lost 4 bases and the V segment lost 3 bases, leaving 9 bases of the junction unmatched. Germline-derived CDR1 and CDR2 are MGHRA and YSYEKL. The CDR3 runs to 17 residues. Written as DNA, the CDR3 is TGCGCCAGCAGCCATGTCCCGGGACAGGGTGGCACCGGGGAGCTGTTTTTT. Amino acids: CASSHVPGQGGTGELFF.

The CDR3 is CASSLGTLLSTSTGELFF. Here the CDR3 DNA reads TGTGCCAGCAGCTTAGGGACTCTACTCTCGACGAGCACCGGGGAGCTGTTTTTT. The chain has TRBV11-2 and TRBJ2-2; TRBD2 is a possible D gene (5 bases). Germline CDR1 is SGHAT and CDR2 is FQNNGV. The germline V and J ends were trimmed by 1 base and 4 bases, with 19 bases remaining between them. The CDR3 is 18 residues long.

In this sample, this clonotype turned up a few times. This rearrangement joins TRBV19 to TRBJ1-2; no firm D call. The CDR3 runs 16 residues. The V and J ends lost 4 bases and 3 bases respectively, with 18 bases between them. CDR1 is LNHDA and CDR2 is SQIVND in the germline V gene (reference sequence). CDR3 sequence: CASSKARGIRDYGYTF. As DNA, the CDR3 is TGTGCCAGTAGTAAGGCGCGGGGAATTCGAGACTATGGCTACACCTTC.

The chain carries TRBV10-1 and TRBJ2-5; D is perhaps TRBD1 (7 bases). Germline V gene sequence: CDR1 WNHNN, CDR2 SYGVQD (reference sequence). The V end lost 7 bases, the J end lost 5 bases, and 17 bases lay between the germline ends. This CDR3 is built from 14 residues. CDR3 nucleotides: TGCGCCAGCAAGACAGGGAGGTCGGAGGAGACCCAGTACTTC. This codes for CASKTGRSEETQYF.

This sequence joins TRBV11-3 and TRBJ1-6; the D gene is possibly TRBD1 (5 bases). The ends were cut back, 3 bases at V and 9 bases at J, with 9 bases in the middle. The CDR3 covers 13 residues. The germline CDR1 and CDR2 sequences are SGHNT and YENEEA. The CDR3 nucleotides read TGTGCCAGCAGCTTCGGGGGGAGTTCACCCCTCCACTTT. Translated, it gives CASSFGGSSPLHF.

The rearrangement uses TRBV27 and TRBJ2-5; 7 positions match TRBD2. V shed 5 bases, J shed 5 bases, and the junction held 8 bases outside the gene matches. Germline CDR1 is MNHEY and CDR2 is SMNVEV (reference sequence). The length of the CDR3 is 14 residues. The CDR3 DNA is TGTGCCAGCAGTCCTAGCGGACTCCGGGAGACCCAGTACTTC. It encodes CASSPSGLRETQYF.

The chain recombines TRBV24-1 with TRBJ2-3; TRBD1 matches 8 bases. V lost 4 bases and J lost 3; bases outside the gene matches: 2. Germline lookup yields CDR1 KGHDR and CDR2 SFDVKD. The CDR3 extends over 14 amino acids. In nucleotides, the CDR3 is TGTGCCACCAGTGACCGGACAGGGACAGATACGCAGTATTTT. Its protein is CATSDRTGTDTQYF.

This chain joins TRBV20-1 and TRBJ2-7; TRBD2 is a possible D gene (6 bases). The germline V gene encodes CDR1 DFQATT and CDR2 SNEGSKA (reference sequence). V dropped 6 bases and J dropped 0 bases, with 18 bases sitting between them. CDR3 size: 15 residues. CDR3 residues: CSANPLALISYEQYF. The CDR3 region has the DNA TGCAGTGCGAACCCACTAGCCCTTATCTCCTACGAGCAGTACTTC.

J is TRBJ2-7 and V is TRBV7-2, with TRBD1 identical over 8 bases. The ends lost 3 bases at V and 0 bases at J; junction bases unmatched: 1. The CDR3 has 14 amino acids. The V gene's germline CDR1 is SGHTA and CDR2 FQGNSA. The CDR3 DNA follows: TGTGCCAGCAGCTTCGGACAGGGCTCCTACGAGCAGTACTTC. Translation: CASSFGQGSYEQYF.

The chain employs TRBV7-2 and TRBJ1-1, with D unclear. V lost 2 bases to trimming and J lost 5 bases, with 15 bases between them. This CDR3 is built from 15 residues. Germline CDR1 and CDR2: SGHTA and FQGNSA. As DNA, the CDR3 is TGTGCCAGCAGCTTATCAAACCGGGAGGCTACTGAAGCTTTCTTT. Translating it yields CASSLSNREATEAFF.

There are a few counts of this clonotype. The gene calls are TRBV6-1 and TRBJ1-2; D gene unclear. V was pared by 4 bases and J by 0 bases, with 6 bases between. The CDR3 has 13 amino acids. Germline CDR1 reads MNHNS; CDR2 reads SASEGT. The CDR3 spells CASSVYPNYGYTF. In DNA, the CDR3 is TGTGCCAGCAGTGTATACCCTAACTATGGCTACACCTTC.

DNA of the CDR3: TGTGCCAGCAGCACTAGCGGGAGGGGAAGAGATACGCAGTATTTT. The encoded protein is CASSTSGRGRDTQYF. The gene calls are TRBV11-2 and TRBJ2-3; 13 nucleotides agree with TRBD2. The CDR3 contains 15 residues. Unmatched junction bases numbered 4, after V lost 5 bases and J lost 5 bases. Germline CDR1 is SGHAT and CDR2 is FQNNGV.

This clonotype was seen only a few times. The chain joins TRBV6-1 to TRBJ1-5; D perhaps matches TRBD1 (6 bases). V lost 3 bases and J 11 bases, leaving 11 bases between the germline ends. CDR3 length: 12 amino acids. CDR1 is MNHNS, CDR2 SASEGT, per germline. Here the CDR3 DNA reads TGTGCCAGCAGTGACCACGGGGGCTCCCAGCATTTT. Amino acids: CASSDHGGSQHF.

Only a few counts were recorded for this clonotype. The gene calls are TRBV7-3 and TRBJ2-3, with D tentatively TRBD1 (7 bases). The CDR3 has 13 amino acids. Germline V gene lookup returns CDR1 SGHTA and CDR2 FQGTGA. V was trimmed by 3 bases and J by 5 bases, leaving 9 bases between them. CDR3 nucleotides: TGTGCCAGCAGCTTCCAGGGGGGAGATACGCAGTATTTT. As protein: CASSFQGGDTQYF.

CDR3 amino acids: CASSNRGPYGYTF. The CDR3 nucleotides read TGTGCCAGCAGTAACAGGGGCCCCTATGGCTACACCTTC. The chain has TRBV6-1 and TRBJ1-2; 7 bases are shared with TRBD1. Germline-derived CDR1 and CDR2 are MNHNS and SASEGT. The CDR3 extends over 13 amino acids. Unmatched junction bases numbered 4, after V lost 5 bases and J lost 4 bases.

The chain combines TRBV20-1 with TRBJ1-2, with TRBD1 as a possible D gene (6 bases). Per germline, CDR1 DFQATT and CDR2 SNEGSKA (reference sequence). With 0 bases removed from V and 5 bases from J, the gap between germline ends came to 16 bases. This CDR3 comprises 15 residues. CDR3 coding DNA: TGCAGTGCTAGAGATGGGCAGGGGCTTTGGTATGGCTACACCTTC. This encodes CSARDGQGLWYGYTF.